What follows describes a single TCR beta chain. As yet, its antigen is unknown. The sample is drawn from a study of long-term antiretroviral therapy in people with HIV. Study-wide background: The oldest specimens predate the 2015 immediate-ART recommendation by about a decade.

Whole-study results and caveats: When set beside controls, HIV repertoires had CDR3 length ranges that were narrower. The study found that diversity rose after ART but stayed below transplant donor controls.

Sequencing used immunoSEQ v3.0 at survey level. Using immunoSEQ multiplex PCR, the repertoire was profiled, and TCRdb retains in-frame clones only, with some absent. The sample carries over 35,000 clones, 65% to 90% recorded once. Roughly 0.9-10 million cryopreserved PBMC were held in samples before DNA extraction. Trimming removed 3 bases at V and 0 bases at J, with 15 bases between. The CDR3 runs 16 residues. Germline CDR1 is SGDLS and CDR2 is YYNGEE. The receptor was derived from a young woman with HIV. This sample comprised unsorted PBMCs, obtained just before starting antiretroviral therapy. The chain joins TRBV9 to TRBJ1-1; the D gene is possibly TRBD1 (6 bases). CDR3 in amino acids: CASSASPRGLNTEAFF. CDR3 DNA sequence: TGTGCCAGCAGCGCAAGCCCCAGGGGTTTGAACACTGAAGCTTTCTTT.